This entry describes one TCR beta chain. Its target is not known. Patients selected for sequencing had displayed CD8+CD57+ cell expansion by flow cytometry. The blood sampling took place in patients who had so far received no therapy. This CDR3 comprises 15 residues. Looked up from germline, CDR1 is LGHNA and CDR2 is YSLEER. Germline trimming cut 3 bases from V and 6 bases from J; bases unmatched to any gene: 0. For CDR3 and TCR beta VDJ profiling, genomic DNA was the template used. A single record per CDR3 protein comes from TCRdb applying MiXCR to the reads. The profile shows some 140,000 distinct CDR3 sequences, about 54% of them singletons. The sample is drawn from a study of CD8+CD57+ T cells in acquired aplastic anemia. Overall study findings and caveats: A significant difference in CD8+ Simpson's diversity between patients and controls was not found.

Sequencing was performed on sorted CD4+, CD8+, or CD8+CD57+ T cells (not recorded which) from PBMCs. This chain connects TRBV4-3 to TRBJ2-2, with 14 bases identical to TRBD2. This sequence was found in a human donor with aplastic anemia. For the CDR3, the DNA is TGCGCCAGCAGCCAGGGACTAGCGGGAGCCGGGGAGCTGTTTTTT. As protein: CASSQGLAGAGELFF.